Given below is one TCR beta chain in context. What it recognizes is unknown. This sample stems from a study of T cell responses to AZD1222 COVID-19 vaccine. Overall study findings and caveats: Clonal diversity was possibly underestimated, and white British individuals and females predominated among donors. Increased Spike-specific TCR breadth and depth were observed after two AZD1222 doses. CD4 TCRs linked to vaccination spanned spike, dominating at 160-218 and 743-854.

Clones were sequenced by immunoSEQ multiplex PCR, and TCRdb holds only the in-frame ones, with some missing. This table has approximately 74,000 clones, roughly 85% appearing once. The V and J ends lost 3 bases and 6 bases respectively, with 7 bases between them. CDR1 and CDR2 (germline): KGHSH, LQKENI. The CDR3 contains 12 residues. The sequenced sample was peripheral blood, obtained 28 days after the second AZD1222 dose. The sequence was obtained from an adult who received the AZD1222 COVID-19 vaccine. The chain couples TRBV18 to TRBJ2-3; D remains unclear. The chain's CDR3 is CASSPYADTQYF. The CDR3 nucleotides read TGTGCCAGCTCACCTTATGCGGATACGCAGTATTTT.